This passage covers 13 T cell receptor beta chains from one sample sequenced in a study of T cell responses to AZD1222 COVID-19 vaccine. Sequencing used immunoSEQ multiplex PCR; TCRdb keeps in-frame clones, though not all of them. The sample lists around 110,000 clones, roughly 90% occurring once. The specimen comprised peripheral blood, sampled on day 0 of AZD1222 vaccination. Receptors originate from an adult in good health.

This chain links TRBV20-1 with TRBJ1-1; D is possibly TRBD1 (5 bases). The CDR3 is made up of 11 amino acids. The V end was cut by 2 bases, the J end by 11 bases, with 12 bases between. Germline loops: CDR1 DFQATT, CDR2 SNEGSKA (reference sequence). In DNA form, the CDR3 reads TGCAGTGCTAGATCCATCTGGGGGGCTTTCTTT. Amino acid sequence: CSARSIWGAFF.

This rearrangement joins TRBV6-1 to TRBJ1-2; the match to TRBD1 covers 7 bases. J lost 1 base, V lost 2 bases, and 7 bases had no gene match. The CDR3 length is 16 residues. The germline CDR1 and CDR2 sequences are MNHNS and SASEGT. The DNA for the CDR3 is TGTGCCAGCAGTGAAATGGGCCAGGGGGGTAACTATGGCTACACCTTC. As protein: CASSEMGQGGNYGYTF.

The V gene is TRBV5-4, the J gene TRBJ2-7; D gene ambiguous. The CDR3 has 15 residues. Germline V gene data show CDR1 as SGHNT and CDR2 as YYREEE (reference sequence). Trimming removed 0 bases from V and 1 base from J, with 11 bases in between. The CDR3 DNA is TGTGCCAGCAGCTTGGGCCCGGAGAATTCCTACGAGCAGTACTTC. This codes for CASSLGPENSYEQYF.

This clone was seen a handful of times. The chain uses TRBV10-3 and TRBJ1-5; 8 bases fit TRBD1. The CDR3 has 16 amino acids. CDR1 and CDR2 (germline): ENHRY, SYGVKD. With 4 bases clipped from V and 3 bases from J, the junction kept 8 bases outside the gene matches. Here the CDR3 reads CAISASDRGPNQPQHF. CDR3 DNA: TGTGCCATCAGTGCATCCGACAGGGGTCCCAATCAGCCCCAGCATTTT.

The rearrangement uses TRBV9 and TRBJ2-3; tentatively, D is TRBD2 (6 bases). This CDR3 is built from 18 residues. Between the trimmed V and J ends, which lost 2 bases and 0 bases, there was a span of 19 bases. CDR1 and CDR2 (germline): SGDLS, YYNGEE. CDR3: CASSVLFSGAGSTDTQYF. As DNA, the CDR3 is TGTGCCAGCAGCGTCCTATTTAGCGGAGCCGGCAGCACAGATACGCAGTATTTT.

The chain employs TRBV7-2 and TRBJ1-6, with D possibly TRBD1 on 5 matching bases. The CDR3 totals 16 residues. Trimming left V 8 bases short and J 9 bases short, with 23 bases between. The germline gives CDR1 SGHTA, CDR2 FQGNSA. The CDR3 reads CASRKFSRGLGSPLHF. The CDR3 region has the DNA TGTGCCAGCCGAAAATTTTCGCGGGGGTTGGGTTCACCCCTCCACTTT.

V gene TRBV5-1 combines with J gene TRBJ1-3; tentative D call: TRBD1 (6 bases). CDR3 length: 14 residues. Germline lookup yields CDR1 SGHRS and CDR2 YFSETQ. Trimming removed 5 bases from V and 0 bases from J, with 9 bases in between. The CDR3 nucleotides read TGCGCCAGCAGAAGGACAGCCTCTGGAAACACCATATATTTT. Translation: CASRRTASGNTIYF.

The CDR3 loop reads CASSPDRGYYEQYF. The DNA for the CDR3 is TGTGCCAGTAGTCCGGACAGGGGATACTACGAGCAGTACTTC. The rearrangement joins TRBV19 to TRBJ2-7; 9 bases fit TRBD1. The germline CDR1 and CDR2 sequences are LNHDA and SQIVND (reference sequence). J was trimmed by 3 bases and V by 5 bases; bases with no gene match: 5. The CDR3 sequence is 14 residues long.

The rearrangement links TRBV21-1 to TRBJ2-2; TRBD2 is the table's D call and was not checked against the DNA. TRBV21-1 is shown as a pseudogene. The CDR3 has 16 residues. The CDR3, as DNA: TGTGCCAGCAGCAGGGGATACGGGAGCCGTACCGGGGAGCTGTTTTTT. Translated, it gives CASSRGYGSRTGELFF.

The rearrangement joins TRBV14 to TRBJ2-7, with 10 bases identical to TRBD2. There are 14 residues in the CDR3. V shed 4 bases and J 5 bases; nucleotides not matched to a gene: 5. CDR1 SGHDN and CDR2 FVKESK come from the germline V gene. The CDR3 DNA follows: TGTGCCAGCAGCCCAGCGGGAGGGCCCCACGAGCAGTACTTC. Residues: CASSPAGGPHEQYF.

J is TRBJ1-1 and V is TRBV7-9, with D possibly TRBD1 on 5 matching bases. Trimming removed 7 bases from V and 1 base from J, with 13 bases in between. The CDR3 runs to 14 residues. From germline, CDR1 is SEHNR and CDR2 FQNEAQ (reference sequence). The CDR3 DNA sequence: TGTGCCAGCACCTCGGGACTGACGAACACTGAAGCTTTCTTT. Protein product: CASTSGLTNTEAFF.

The CDR3 reads CASSPPGTGASGYTF. DNA of the CDR3: TGTGCCAGCTCACCTCCCGGGACAGGGGCGAGCGGCTACACCTTC. The genes are TRBV18 and TRBJ1-2, with TRBD1 matching 10 bases. V shed 3 bases and J 8 bases; nucleotides not matched to a gene: 9. Germline assignment: CDR1 KGHSH and CDR2 LQKENI. The CDR3 contains 15 residues.

The chain employs TRBV7-9 and TRBJ1-5, with D unresolved. This CDR3 is 13 amino acids long. Germline V gene sequence: CDR1 SEHNR, CDR2 FQNEAQ (reference sequence). V was shortened by 1 base and J by 7 bases, with 8 bases between the two germline ends. CDR3 sequence (DNA): TGTGCCAGCAGCTTAGAGGGCGGACAGCCCCAGCATTTT. Residues: CASSLEGGQPQHF.